The clone carrying this T cell receptor (beta chain) showed up just a few times. This record belongs to a study of long-term antiretroviral therapy in people with HIV. From germline, CDR1 is LNHDA and CDR2 SQIVND (reference sequence). CDR3 size: 14 residues. V lost 5 bases and J 3 bases, leaving 14 bases between the germline ends. Assay version v3.0 of immunoSEQ was used, and it was run at survey level. Profiled with immunoSEQ multiplex PCR; TCRdb holds only in-frame clones, not every one. The table lists tens of thousands of clones, 85% to 90% of them singletons. Specimen: unsorted PBMCs, collected 1.3 years after starting antiretroviral therapy. The J gene is TRBJ2-7, the V gene TRBV19, with D unresolved. This receptor was identified in a man in his fifties or sixties with HIV. CDR3 amino acids: CASSDEPGLYEQYF. Here the CDR3 DNA reads TGTGCCAGTAGTGACGAACCGGGCCTCTACGAGCAGTACTTC. Using reference TRBV19 and TRBJ2-7 for the parts outside the CDR3, the full variable domain is DGGITQSPKYLFRKEGQNVTLSCEQNLNHDAMYWYRQDPGQGLRLIYYSQIVNDFQKGDIAEGYSVSREKKESFPLTVTSAQKNPTAFYLCASSDEPGLYEQYFGPGTRLTVT.